One TCR beta chain is described in this entry. Which antigen it targets is not known. One base away there is no much larger clone; base qualities are not given. The instrument was an Illumina NovaSeq 6000. TCRalpha and TCRbeta cDNA libraries were constructed by 5'RACE with constant-segment primers, with sample barcodes and unique molecular identifiers being introduced. RNA was extracted from every sample with Trizol reagent. The libraries were amplified in two PCR steps, and the second step added a second sample barcode and Illumina TruSeq adapters. Libraries were sequenced on an Illumina NovaSeq with 2 x 150 bp paired-end reads. The original pipeline was this. Reads were demultiplexed and collapsed into UMI-guided consensus sequences with migec v1.2.7. With mixcr v2.1.11, UMI consensuses were aligned to TRA and TRB V and J templates and assembled into clonotypes. A clonotype was counted as expanded or contracted only if both edgeR and NoisET called the change significant, with noise models trained on biological replicates. edgeR calls used a false discovery rate-adjusted p below 0.01 and a log2 fold-change threshold of 1. PCA with hierarchical clustering of max-normalized trajectories of the 1000 most abundant clonotypes was used as exploratory dynamics analysis. Each responding clone was given a CD4 or CD8 phenotype based on the CD4+ and CD8+ repertoires, which had been sequenced separately. Starting from the raw public reads, TCRdb applied fastp trimming at Q25, assembled clones with MiXCR and retained in-frame beta chains. CDR3 protein duplicates are merged, each entry listing the most common genes and DNA. TCRdb, rather than the study authors, made the V and J calls. The sample table records around 250,000 distinct CDR3 sequences; 8.5% to 9.5% of these occur just once. Roughly a fifth of the sample belongs to the ten largest clones.

The data stem from a study of T-cell memory formation after mild COVID-19 listed by TCRdb under 2021. Turning to the overall study: TCR sequence clusters from the two donors were largely donor specific. In a couple of donors, T-cell clones that expanded and contracted after mild COVID-19 were followed by sequencing TCRalpha and TCRbeta repertoires longitudinally. Two young, previously healthy adult volunteers made up the cohort, one male and one female. What the work shows at the level of the full study, not this receptor alone: The study covered only a couple of mild cases, and larger cohorts including severe cases with pre-infection samples were considered necessary. Some responding clones were detected in pre-infection memory, which suggested that pre-existing cross-reactive memory T cells had joined the SARS-CoV-2 response. The second-wave clones that peaked on day 37 were not confirmed to be SARS-CoV-2 specific. Contracting CD4+ clones were found mainly in CM and EM memory subsets, while CD8+ clones were enriched in EMRA. Balanced CD4/CD8 phenotypes were observed for clones contracting from day 15 to 85, whereas a bias towards CD4+ was observed for a second wave of clones expanding from day 15 to 37.

Ficoll-Paque density gradient centrifugation was the method used to isolate PBMCs. According to the germline V gene, CDR1 reads MNHEY and CDR2 reads SVGEGT. Measured from the cysteine to the phenylalanine, the CDR3 is 12 residues long. Only CDR3 DNA is held: 36 bases, read in frame from base 1. V gives up 7 bases and J gives up 9 bases, and the segment between their germline ends measures 13 bases. The TCR sequence derives from a man aged 18 to 35 who had mild COVID-19 (a few samples of this study predate the infection). The sample titles of this study are shuffled in the database, so cell type and time point are left out; the donor was told from shared clones. The sample consisted of PBMCs or a T cell subset sorted from them (not recorded which). The sequence links TRBV6-2 or TRBV6-3 to TRBJ1-5; the D gene remains uncertain. The DNA sequence is TGTGCCAGCACTGAAGCTGGGATGCCCCAGCATTTT. This gives the protein CASTEAGMPQHF.